This T cell receptor beta chain emerged from a study of cytomegalovirus exposure and HLA in healthy donors. For the study at large: A later analysis reported the 120 or so validation repertoires used the same platform as the 550 to 700 first-cohort repertoires. Study results and caveats: Among TCR sequences, most were rare, though some public TCRs appeared in many donors. Three chains linked to CMV were shown in vitro to be specific for CMV antigens.

An approximately 130-subject validation cohort, separate from the approximately 610-subject first cohort, supplied the donors. Generated by immunoSEQ multiplex PCR, the TCRdb table keeps only in-frame clones and is missing some. The table has about 110,000 clones, approximately 96% seen once; the top ten hold roughly 0.66%. Comments on this clone: What it recognizes is unknown.

The CDR3 loop spans 15 amino acids. Germline CDR1 reads MDHEN; CDR2 reads SYDVKM. The J segment lost 4 bases and the V segment lost 2 bases, leaving 3 bases of the junction unmatched. The sequence came from a woman younger than 30 in good health and CMV-seronegative. Sequenced sample: PBMCs. The V call is TRBV28, the J call TRBJ2-5; 11 nucleotides line up with TRBD2. Here the CDR3 DNA reads TGTGCCAGCAGTTTACTAGCGGGGGGATCAGAGACCCAGTACTTC. It yields the protein CASSLLAGGSETQYF.